This T cell receptor beta chain is drawn from a study of cytomegalovirus exposure and HLA in healthy donors. Separate from the approximately 700-subject first cohort was the approximately 110-subject validation cohort, to which the donors belonged. A word on this clone: No antigen is known for it.

CDR3 length: 11 residues. Germline V gives CDR1 MNHEY, CDR2 SVGAGI. The V end was cut by 10 bases, the J end by 0 bases, with 6 bases between. The repertoire was sequenced with immunoSEQ multiplex PCR; TCRdb's copy has only in-frame clones and lacks some. This table holds roughly 150,000 clones, around four fifths found once. Study findings and constraints: The study recorded 164 TCR beta chains that were cytomegalovirus-associated. Cytomegalovirus status was reportedly diagnosed by the classifier with high sensitivity and specificity. Most TCR sequences showed up rarely, but some public TCRs showed up in many donors.

What was sequenced was PBMCs. The chain couples TRBV6-5 to TRBJ1-1; no reliable D call. This sequence was found in a man between 25 and 39 years old in good health and CMV-seropositive. The chain's CDR3 is CATTLNTEAFF. Here the CDR3 DNA reads TGTGCCACGACATTGAACACTGAAGCTTTCTTT.